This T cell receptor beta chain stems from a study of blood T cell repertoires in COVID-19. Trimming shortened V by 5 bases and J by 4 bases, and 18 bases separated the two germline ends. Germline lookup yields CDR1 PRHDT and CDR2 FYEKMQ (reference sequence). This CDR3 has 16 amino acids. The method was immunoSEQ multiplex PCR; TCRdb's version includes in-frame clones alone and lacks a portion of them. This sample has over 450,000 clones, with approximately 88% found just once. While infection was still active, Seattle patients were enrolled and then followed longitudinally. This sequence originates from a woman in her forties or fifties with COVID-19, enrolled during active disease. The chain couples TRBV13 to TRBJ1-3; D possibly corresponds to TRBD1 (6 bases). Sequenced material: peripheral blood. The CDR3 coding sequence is TGTGCCAGCAGCCTATATACAGGGCTACTCGGAAACACCATATATTTT. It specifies CASSLYTGLLGNTIYF. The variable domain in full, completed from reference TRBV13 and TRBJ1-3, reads AAGVIQSPRHLIKEKRETATLKCYPIPRHDTVYWYQQGPGQDPQFLISFYEKMQSDKGSIPDRFSAQQFSDYHSELNMSSLELGDSALYFCASSLYTGLLGNTIYFGEGSWLTVV.